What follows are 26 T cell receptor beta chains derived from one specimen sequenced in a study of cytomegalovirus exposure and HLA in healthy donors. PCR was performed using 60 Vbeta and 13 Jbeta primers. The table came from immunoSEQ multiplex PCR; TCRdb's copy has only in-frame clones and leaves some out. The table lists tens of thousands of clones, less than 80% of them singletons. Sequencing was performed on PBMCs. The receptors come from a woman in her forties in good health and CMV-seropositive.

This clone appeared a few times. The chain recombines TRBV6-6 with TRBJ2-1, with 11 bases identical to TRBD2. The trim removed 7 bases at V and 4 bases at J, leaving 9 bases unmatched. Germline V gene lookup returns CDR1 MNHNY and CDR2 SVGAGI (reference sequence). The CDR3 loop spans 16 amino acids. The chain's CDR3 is CASTPMGLAAYNEQFF. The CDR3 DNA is TGTGCCAGCACCCCCATGGGACTAGCGGCTTACAATGAGCAGTTCTTC.

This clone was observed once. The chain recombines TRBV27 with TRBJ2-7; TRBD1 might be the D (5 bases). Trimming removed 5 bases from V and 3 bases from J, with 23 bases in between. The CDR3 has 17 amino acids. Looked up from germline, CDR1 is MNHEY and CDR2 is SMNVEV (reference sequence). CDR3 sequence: CASSLTFQGHRGYEQYF. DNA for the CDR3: TGTGCCAGCAGTCTAACCTTTCAGGGTCACAGAGGCTACGAGCAGTACTTC.

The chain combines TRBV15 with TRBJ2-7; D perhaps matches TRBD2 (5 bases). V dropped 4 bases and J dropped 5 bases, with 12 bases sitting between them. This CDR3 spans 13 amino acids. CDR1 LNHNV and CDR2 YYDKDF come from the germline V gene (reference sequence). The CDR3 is CATSNSFGNEQYF. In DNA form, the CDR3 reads TGTGCCACCAGCAACTCCTTCGGGAACGAGCAGTACTTC. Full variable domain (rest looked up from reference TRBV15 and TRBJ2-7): DAMVIQNPRYQVTQFGKPVTLSCSQTLNHNVMYWYQQKSSQAPKLLFHYYDKDFNNEADTPDNFQSRRPNTSFCFLDIRSPGLGDTAMYLCATSNSFGNEQYFGPGTRLTVT.

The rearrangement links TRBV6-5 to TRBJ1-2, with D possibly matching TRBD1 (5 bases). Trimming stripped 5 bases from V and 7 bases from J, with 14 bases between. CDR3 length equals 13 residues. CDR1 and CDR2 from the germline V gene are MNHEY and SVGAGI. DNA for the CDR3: TGTGCCAGCAGTCTAACTCGCGGGGGTGGCTACACCTTC. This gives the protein CASSLTRGGGYTF.

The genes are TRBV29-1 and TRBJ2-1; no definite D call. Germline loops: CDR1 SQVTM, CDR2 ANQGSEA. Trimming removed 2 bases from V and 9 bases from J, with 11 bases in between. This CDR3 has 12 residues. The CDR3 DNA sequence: TGCAGCGTTGAAAGTAGCCGAACTGAGCAGTTCTTC. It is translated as CSVESSRTEQFF.

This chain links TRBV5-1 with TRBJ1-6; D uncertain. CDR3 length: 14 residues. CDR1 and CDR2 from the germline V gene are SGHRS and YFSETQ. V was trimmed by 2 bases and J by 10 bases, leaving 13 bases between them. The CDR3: CASSFFEGFSPLHF. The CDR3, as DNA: TGCGCCAGCAGCTTTTTCGAGGGCTTCTCACCCCTCCACTTT.

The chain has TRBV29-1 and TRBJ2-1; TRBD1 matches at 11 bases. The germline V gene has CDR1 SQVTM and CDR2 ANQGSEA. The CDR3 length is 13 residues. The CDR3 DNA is TGCAGTGGCGGACAGGGGGCTGGCAATGAGCAGTTCTTC. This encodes CSGGQGAGNEQFF.

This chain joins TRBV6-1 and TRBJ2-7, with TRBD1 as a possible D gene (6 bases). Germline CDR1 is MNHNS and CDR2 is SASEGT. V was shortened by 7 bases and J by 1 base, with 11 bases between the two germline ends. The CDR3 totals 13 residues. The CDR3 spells CASTLDRSYEQYF. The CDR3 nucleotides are TGTGCCAGCACTCTCGACAGGTCCTACGAGCAGTACTTC.

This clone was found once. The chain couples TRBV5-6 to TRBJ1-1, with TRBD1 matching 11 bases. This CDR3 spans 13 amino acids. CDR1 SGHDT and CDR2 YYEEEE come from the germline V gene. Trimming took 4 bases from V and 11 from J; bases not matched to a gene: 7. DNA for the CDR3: TGTGCCAGCAGCAGGGGACAGGGGGGAACGGCTTTCTTT. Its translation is CASSRGQGGTAFF.

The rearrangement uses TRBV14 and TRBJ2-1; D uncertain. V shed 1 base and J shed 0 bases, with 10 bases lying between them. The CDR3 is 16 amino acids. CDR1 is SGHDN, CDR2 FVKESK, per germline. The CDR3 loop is CASSQVVADSYNEQFF. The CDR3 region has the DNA TGTGCCAGCAGCCAAGTCGTCGCAGACTCCTACAATGAGCAGTTCTTC.

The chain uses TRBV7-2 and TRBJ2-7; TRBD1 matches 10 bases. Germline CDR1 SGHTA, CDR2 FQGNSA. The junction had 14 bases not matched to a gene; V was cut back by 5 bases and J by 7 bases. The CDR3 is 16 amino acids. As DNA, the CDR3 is TGTGCCAGCAGCGAGCGACCCGGACAGGGGGGCCATGAGCAGTACTTC. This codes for CASSERPGQGGHEQYF.

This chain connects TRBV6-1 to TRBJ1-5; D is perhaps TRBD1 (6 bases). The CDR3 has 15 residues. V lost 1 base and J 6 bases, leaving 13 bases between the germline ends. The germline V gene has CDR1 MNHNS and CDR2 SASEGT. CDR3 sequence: CASSEEGGGGQPQHF. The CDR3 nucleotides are TGTGCCAGCAGTGAAGAGGGAGGGGGAGGTCAGCCCCAGCATTTT.

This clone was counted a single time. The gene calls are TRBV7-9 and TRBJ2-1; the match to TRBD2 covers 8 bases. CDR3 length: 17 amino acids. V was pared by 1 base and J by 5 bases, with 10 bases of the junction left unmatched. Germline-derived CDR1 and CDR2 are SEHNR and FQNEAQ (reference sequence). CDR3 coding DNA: TGTGCCAGCAGCTTAGATCCGGGGGGGGATATGAACAATGAGCAGTTCTTC. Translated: CASSLDPGGDMNNEQFF.

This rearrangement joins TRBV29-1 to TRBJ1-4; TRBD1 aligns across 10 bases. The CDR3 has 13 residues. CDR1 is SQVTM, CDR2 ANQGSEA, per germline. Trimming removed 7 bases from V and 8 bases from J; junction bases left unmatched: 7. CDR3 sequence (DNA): TGCAGCGCATCCGGGACAGGGGAGGAAAAACTGTTTTTT. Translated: CSASGTGEEKLFF. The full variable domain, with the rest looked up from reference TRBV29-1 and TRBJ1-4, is SAVISQKPSRDICQRGTSLTIQCQVDSQVTMMFWYRQQPGQSLTLIATANQGSEATYESGFVIDKFPISRPNLTFSTLTVSNMSPEDSSIYLCSASGTGEEKLFFGSGTQLSVL.

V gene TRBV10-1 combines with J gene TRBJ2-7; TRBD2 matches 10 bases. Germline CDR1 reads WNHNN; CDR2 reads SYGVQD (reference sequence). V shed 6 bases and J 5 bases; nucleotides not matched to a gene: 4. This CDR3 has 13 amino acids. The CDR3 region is CASRPGLADEQYF. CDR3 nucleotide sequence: TGCGCCAGCAGACCCGGACTAGCGGACGAGCAGTACTTC.

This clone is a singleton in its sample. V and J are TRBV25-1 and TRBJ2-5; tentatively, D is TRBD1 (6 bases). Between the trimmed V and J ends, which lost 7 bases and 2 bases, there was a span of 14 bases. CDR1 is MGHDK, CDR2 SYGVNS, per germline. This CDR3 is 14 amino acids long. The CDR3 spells CASTQRTGQETQYF. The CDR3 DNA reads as TGTGCCAGCACACAAAGAACAGGGCAAGAGACCCAGTACTTC.

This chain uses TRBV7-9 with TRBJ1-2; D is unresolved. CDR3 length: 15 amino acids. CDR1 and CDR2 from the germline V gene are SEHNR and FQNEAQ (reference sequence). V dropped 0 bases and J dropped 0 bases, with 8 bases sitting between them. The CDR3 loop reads CASSLAGIANYGYTF. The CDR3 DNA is TGTGCCAGCAGCTTAGCGGGCATAGCTAACTATGGCTACACCTTC. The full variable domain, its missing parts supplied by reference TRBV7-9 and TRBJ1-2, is DTGVSQNPRHKITKRGQNVTFRCDPISEHNRLYWYRQTLGQGPEFLTYFQNEAQLEKSRLLSDRFSAERPKGSFSTLEIQRTEQGDSAMYLCASSLAGIANYGYTFGSGTRLTVV.

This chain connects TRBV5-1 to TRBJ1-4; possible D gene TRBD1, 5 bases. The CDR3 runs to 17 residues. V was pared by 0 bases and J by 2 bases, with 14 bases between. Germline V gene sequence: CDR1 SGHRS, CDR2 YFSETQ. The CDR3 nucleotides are TGCGCCAGCAGCTTGGGGCAGGGTTTATCTACTAATGAAAAACTGTTTTTT. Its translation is CASSLGQGLSTNEKLFF. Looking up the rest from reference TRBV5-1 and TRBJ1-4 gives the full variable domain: KAGVTQTPRYLIKTRGQQVTLSCSPISGHRSVSWYQQTPGQGLQFLFEYFSETQRNKGNFPGRFSGRQFSNSRSEMNVSTLELGDSALYLCASSLGQGLSTNEKLFFGSGTQLSVL.

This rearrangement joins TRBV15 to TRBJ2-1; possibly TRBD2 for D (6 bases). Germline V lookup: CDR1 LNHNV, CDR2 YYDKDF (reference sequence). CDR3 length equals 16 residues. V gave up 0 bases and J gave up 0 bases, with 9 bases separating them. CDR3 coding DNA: TGTGCCACCAGCAGAGATGGGACTGGCTCCTACAATGAGCAGTTCTTC. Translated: CATSRDGTGSYNEQFF.

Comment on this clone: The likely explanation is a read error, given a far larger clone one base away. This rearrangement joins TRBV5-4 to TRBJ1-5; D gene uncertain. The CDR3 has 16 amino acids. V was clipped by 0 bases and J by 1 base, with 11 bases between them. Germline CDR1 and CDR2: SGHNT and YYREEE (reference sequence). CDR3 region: CASSLGTGLSNQPQHF. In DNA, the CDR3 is TGTGCCAGCAGCTTGGGTACGGGTCTGAGCAATCAGCCCCAGCATTTT.

The chain's CDR3 is CASSQLAGAPTDTQYF. The CDR3 DNA reads TGTGCCAGCAGCCAGTTAGCGGGGGCGCCCACAGATACGCAGTATTTT. The chain employs TRBV14 and TRBJ2-3; 9 nucleotides agree with TRBD2. The V gene's germline CDR1 is SGHDN and CDR2 FVKESK. CDR3 size: 16 residues. The V and J ends lost 3 bases and 2 bases, in that order; junction bases with no gene match: 6.

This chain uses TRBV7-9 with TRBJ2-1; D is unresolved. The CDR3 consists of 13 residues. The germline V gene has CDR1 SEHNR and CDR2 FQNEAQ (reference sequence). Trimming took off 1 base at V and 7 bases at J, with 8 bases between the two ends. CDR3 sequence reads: CASSLELANEQFF. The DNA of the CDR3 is TGTGCCAGCAGCTTAGAACTTGCTAATGAGCAGTTCTTC. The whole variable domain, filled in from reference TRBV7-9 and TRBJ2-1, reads DTGVSQNPRHKITKRGQNVTFRCDPISEHNRLYWYRQTLGQGPEFLTYFQNEAQLEKSRLLSDRFSAERPKGSFSTLEIQRTEQGDSAMYLCASSLELANEQFFGPGTRLTVL.

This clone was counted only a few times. The CDR3 loop is CASSQVGTGKTAQHF. The CDR3 bases are TGCGCCAGCAGCCAGGTTGGGACAGGGAAAACGGCCCAGCATTTT. The J gene is TRBJ1-5, the V gene TRBV4-1, with 9 bases matching TRBD1. V trimming: 3 bases; J trimming: 11 bases; junction bases outside the gene matches: 11. This CDR3 has 15 amino acids. Per the germline V gene, CDR1 is MGHRA and CDR2 is YSYEKL.

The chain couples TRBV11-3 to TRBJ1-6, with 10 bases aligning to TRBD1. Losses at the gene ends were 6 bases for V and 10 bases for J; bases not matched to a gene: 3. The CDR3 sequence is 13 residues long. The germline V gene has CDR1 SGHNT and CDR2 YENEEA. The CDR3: CASSQTGGSPLHF. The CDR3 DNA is TGTGCCAGCAGTCAGACAGGGGGCTCACCCCTCCACTTT.

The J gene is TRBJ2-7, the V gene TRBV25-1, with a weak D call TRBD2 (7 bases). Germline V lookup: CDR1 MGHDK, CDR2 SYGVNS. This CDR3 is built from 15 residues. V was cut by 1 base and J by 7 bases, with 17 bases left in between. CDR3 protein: CASSESGRGAREQYF. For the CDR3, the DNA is TGTGCCAGCAGTGAATCCGGCCGGGGGGCAAGAGAGCAGTACTTC.

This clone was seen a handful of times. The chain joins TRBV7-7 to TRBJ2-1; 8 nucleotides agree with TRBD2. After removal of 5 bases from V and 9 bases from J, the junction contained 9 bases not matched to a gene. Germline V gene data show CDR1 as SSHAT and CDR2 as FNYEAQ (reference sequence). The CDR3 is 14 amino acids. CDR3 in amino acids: CASSANPGTSEQFF. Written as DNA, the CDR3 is TGTGCCAGCAGCGCCAACCCCGGGACTAGTGAGCAGTTCTTC.